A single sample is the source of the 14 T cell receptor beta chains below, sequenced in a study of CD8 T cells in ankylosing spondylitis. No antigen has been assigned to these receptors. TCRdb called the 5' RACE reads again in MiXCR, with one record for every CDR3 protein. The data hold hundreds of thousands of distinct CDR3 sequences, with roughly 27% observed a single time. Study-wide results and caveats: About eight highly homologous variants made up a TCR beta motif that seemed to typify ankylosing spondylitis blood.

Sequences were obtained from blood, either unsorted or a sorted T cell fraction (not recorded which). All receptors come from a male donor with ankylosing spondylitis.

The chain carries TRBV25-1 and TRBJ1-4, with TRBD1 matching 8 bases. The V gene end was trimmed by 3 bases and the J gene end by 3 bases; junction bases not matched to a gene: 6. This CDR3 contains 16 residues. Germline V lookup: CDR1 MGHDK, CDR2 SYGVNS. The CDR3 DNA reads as TGTGCCAGCAGTGACCTGGGACAGGCCCCTAATGAAAAACTGTTTTTT. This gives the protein CASSDLGQAPNEKLFF.

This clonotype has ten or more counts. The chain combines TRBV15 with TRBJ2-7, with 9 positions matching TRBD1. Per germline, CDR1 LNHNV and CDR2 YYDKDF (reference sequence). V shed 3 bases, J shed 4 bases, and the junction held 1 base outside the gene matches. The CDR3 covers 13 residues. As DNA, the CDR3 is TGTGCCACCAGCAGGGACAGGGGATACGAGCAGTACGTC. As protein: CATSRDRGYEQYV.

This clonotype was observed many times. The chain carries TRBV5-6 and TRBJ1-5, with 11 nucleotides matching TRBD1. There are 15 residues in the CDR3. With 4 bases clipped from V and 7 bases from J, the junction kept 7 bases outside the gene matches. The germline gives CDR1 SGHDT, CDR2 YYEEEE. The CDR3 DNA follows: TGTGCCAGCAGCAGGGACAGGGGGTACGGGCAGCCCCAGCATTTT. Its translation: CASSRDRGYGQPQHF.

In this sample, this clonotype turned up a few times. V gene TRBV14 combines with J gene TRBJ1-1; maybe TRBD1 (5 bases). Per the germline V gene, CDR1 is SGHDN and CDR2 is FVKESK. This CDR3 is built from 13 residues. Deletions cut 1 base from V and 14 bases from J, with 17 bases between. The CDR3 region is CASSQGEDGGRFF. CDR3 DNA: TGTGCCAGCAGCCAAGGAGAAGATGGGGGTCGGTTCTTT.

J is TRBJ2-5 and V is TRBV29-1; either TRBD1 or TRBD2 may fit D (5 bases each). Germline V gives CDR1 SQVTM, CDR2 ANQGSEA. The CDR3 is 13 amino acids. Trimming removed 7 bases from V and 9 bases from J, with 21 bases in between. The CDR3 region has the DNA TGCAGCGCCCCGAGGAGCGAGGGGTCGGCCCAGTACTTC. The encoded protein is CSAPRSEGSAQYF.

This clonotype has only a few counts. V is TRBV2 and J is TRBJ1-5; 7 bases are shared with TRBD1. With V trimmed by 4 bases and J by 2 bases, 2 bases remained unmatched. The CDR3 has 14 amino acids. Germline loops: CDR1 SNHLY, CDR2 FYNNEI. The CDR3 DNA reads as TGTGCCAGCAGTGGACAGGGCCGCAATCAGCCCCAGCATTTT. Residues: CASSGQGRNQPQHF.

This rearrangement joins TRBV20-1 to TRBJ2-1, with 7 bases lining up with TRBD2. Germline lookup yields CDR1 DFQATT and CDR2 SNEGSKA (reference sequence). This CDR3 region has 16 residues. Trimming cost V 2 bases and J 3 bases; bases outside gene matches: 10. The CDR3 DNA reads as TGCAGTGCTAGAACCTTCAGCGGGACTGGCTACAATGAGCAGTTCTTC. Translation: CSARTFSGTGYNEQFF.

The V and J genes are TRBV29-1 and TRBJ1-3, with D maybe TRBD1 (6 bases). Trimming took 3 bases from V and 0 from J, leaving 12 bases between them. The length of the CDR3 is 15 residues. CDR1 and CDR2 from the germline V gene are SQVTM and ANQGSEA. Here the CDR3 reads CSVDQGPRSGNTIYF. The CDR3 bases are TGCAGCGTTGATCAGGGGCCTCGCTCTGGAAACACCATATATTTT.

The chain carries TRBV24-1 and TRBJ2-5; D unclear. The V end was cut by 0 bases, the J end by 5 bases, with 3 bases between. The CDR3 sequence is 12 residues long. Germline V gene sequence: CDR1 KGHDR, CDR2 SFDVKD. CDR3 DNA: TGTGCCACCAGTGATTTGATGGAGACCCAGTACTTC. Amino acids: CATSDLMETQYF.

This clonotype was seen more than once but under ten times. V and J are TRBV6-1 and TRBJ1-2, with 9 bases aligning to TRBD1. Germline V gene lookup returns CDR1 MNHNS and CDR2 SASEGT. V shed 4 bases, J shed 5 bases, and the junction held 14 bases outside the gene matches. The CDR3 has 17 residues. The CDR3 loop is CASSVLQGATTQYGYTF. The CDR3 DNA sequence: TGTGCCAGCAGTGTGCTACAGGGGGCTACCACTCAGTATGGCTACACCTTC.

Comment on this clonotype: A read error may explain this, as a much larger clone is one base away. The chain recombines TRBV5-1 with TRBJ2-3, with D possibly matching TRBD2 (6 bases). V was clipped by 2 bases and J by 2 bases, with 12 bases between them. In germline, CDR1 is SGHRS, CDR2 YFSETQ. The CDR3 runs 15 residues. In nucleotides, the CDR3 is TGCGCCAGCAGCTTCGGACTACCAGACACAGATACGCAGTATTTT. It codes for CASSFGLPDTDTQYF.

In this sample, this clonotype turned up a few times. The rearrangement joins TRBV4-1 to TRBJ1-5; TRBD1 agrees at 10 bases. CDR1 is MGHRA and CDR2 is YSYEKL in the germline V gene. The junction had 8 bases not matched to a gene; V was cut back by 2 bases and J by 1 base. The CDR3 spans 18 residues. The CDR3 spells CASSQKAGTGESNQPQHF. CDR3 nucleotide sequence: TGCGCCAGCAGCCAAAAGGCGGGGACAGGGGAGAGCAATCAGCCCCAGCATTTT.

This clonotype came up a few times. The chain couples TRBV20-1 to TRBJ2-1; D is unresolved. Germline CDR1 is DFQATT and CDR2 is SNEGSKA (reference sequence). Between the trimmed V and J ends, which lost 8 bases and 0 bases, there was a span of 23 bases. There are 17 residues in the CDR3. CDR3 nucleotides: TGCAGTATCGATTTAGGGATTGGACGTCGCTCCTACAATGAGCAGTTCTTC. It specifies CSIDLGIGRRSYNEQFF.

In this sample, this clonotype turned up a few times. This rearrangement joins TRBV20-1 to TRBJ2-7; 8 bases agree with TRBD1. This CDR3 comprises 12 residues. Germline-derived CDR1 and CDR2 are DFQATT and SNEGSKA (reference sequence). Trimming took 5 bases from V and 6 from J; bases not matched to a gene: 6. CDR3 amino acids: CSASGQGSEQYF. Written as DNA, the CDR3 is TGCAGTGCTTCCGGACAGGGAAGCGAGCAGTACTTC.